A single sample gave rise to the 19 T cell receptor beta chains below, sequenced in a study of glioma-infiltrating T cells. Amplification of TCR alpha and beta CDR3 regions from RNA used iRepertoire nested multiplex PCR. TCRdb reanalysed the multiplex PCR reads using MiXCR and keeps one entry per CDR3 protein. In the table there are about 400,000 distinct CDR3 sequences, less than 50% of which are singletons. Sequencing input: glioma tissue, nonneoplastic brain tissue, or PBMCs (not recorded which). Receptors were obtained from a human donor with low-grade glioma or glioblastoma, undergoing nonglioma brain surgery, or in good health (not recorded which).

The CDR3 DNA sequence: TGTGCCAGCAGCTACGGACCCCGCGGAGATACGCAGTATTTT. Translating it yields CASSYGPRGDTQYF. V is TRBV7-3 and J is TRBJ2-3; D not resolved. The V gene lost 4 bases and the J gene lost 5 bases, with 13 bases spanning the gap. Germline V gives CDR1 SGHTA, CDR2 FQGTGA. This CDR3 is built from 14 residues.

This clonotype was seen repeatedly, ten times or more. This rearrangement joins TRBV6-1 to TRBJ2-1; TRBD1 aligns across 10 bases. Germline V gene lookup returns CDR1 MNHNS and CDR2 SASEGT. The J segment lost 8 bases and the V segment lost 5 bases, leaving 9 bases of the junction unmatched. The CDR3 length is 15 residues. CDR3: CASSNLGQGYDEQFF. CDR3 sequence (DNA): TGTGCCAGCAGTAACCTGGGACAGGGGTACGATGAGCAGTTCTTC.

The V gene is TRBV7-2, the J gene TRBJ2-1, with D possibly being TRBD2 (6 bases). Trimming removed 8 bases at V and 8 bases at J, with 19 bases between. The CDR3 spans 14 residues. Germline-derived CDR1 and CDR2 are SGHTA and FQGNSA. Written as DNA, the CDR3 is TGTGCCAGCTCCCGGACGTGGGGCGGGGATGAGCAGTTCTTC. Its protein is CASSRTWGGDEQFF.

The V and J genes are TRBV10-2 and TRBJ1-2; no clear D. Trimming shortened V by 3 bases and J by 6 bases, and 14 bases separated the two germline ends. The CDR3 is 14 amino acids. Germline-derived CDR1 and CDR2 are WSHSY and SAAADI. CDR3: CASSDETWLNGYTF. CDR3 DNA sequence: TGCGCCAGCAGTGATGAGACATGGCTTAATGGCTACACCTTC.

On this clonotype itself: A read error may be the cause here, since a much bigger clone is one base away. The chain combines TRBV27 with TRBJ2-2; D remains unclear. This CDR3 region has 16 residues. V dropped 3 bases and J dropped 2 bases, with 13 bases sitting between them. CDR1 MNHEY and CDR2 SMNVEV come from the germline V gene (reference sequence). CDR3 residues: CASSFQRVGNTGELFF. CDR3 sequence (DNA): TGTGCCAGCAGTTTTCAGCGAGTGGGCAACACCGGGGAGCTGTTTTTT.

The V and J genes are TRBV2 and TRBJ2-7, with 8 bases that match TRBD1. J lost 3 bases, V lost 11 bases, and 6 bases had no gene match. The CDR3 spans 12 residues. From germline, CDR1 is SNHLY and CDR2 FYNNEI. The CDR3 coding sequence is TGTGCCGGGGGACAGGACTTCTACGAGCAGTACTTC. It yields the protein CAGGQDFYEQYF. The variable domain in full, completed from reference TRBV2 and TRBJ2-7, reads EPEVTQTPSHQVTQMGQEVILRCVPISNHLYFYWYRQILGQKVEFLVSFYNNEISEKSEIFDDQFSVERPDGSNFTLKIRSTKLEDSAMYFCAGGQDFYEQYFGPGTRLTVT.

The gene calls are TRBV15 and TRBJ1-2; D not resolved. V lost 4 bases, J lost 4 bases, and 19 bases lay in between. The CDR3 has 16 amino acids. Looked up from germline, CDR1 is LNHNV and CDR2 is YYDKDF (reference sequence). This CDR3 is CATSNMSRPNSYGYTF. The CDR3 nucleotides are TGTGCCACCAGCAACATGTCCCGTCCAAACAGCTATGGCTACACCTTC.

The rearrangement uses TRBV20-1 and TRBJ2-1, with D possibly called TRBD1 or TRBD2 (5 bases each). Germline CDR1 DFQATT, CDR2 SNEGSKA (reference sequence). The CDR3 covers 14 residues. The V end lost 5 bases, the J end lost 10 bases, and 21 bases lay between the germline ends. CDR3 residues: CSAPDGTSPLEQFF. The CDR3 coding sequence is TGCAGTGCTCCTGACGGGACCAGTCCTCTCGAGCAGTTCTTC.

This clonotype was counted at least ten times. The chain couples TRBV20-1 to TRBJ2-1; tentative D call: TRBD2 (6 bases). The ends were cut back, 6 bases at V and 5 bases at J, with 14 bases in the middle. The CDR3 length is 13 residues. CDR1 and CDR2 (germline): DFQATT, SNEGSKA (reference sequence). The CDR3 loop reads CSAPSGVHNEQFF. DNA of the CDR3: TGCAGTGCCCCGTCGGGGGTCCACAATGAGCAGTTCTTC.

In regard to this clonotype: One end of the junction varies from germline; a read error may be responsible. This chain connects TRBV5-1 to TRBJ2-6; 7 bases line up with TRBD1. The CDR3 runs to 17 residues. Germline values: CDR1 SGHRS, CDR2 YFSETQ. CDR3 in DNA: TGCGCCAGCAGCCTTACAGGGGCCCCCTCTGGGTCCAACGTCCTGACTTTC. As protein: CASSLTGAPSGSNVLTF.

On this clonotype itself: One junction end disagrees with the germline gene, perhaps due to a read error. CDR3 in DNA: TGTGCCAGTAGTAAACAGGGATTCTACGAGCAGTATTTC. Its translation: CASSKQGFYEQYF. The chain couples TRBV19 to TRBJ2-7; D might be TRBD1 (6 bases). The germline CDR1 and CDR2 sequences are LNHDA and SQIVND (reference sequence). The CDR3 totals 13 residues.

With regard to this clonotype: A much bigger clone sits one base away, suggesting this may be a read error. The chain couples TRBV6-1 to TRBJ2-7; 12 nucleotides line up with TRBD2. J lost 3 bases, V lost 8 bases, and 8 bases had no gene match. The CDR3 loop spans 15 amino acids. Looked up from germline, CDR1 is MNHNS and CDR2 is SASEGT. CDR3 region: CASGVTSGSYYEQYF. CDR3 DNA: TGTGCCAGCGGTGTGACTAGCGGGAGTTACTACGAGCAGTACTTC.

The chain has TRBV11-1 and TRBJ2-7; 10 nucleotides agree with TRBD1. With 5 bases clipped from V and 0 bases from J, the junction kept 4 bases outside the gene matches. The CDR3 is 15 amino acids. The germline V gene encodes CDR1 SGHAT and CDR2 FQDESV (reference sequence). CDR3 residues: CASSRQGASSYEQYF. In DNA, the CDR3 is TGTGCCAGCAGCAGACAGGGGGCGAGCTCCTACGAGCAGTACTTC.

The CDR3 region is CASSLGTGLGYGYTF. The CDR3 nucleotides are TGTGCCAGCAGCTTGGGGACAGGGCTAGGCTATGGCTACACCTTC. This chain connects TRBV5-5 to TRBJ1-2, with 8 nucleotides matching TRBD1. Trimming removed 0 bases from V and 4 bases from J; junction bases left unmatched: 5. Germline CDR1 and CDR2: SGHKS and YYEKEE (reference sequence). The CDR3 totals 15 residues.

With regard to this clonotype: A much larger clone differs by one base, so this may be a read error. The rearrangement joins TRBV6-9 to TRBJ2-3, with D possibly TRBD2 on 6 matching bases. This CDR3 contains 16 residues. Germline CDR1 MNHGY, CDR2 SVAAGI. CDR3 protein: CASSSHAGKSTDTRYF. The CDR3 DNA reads TGTGCCAGCAGTTCCCATGCGGGAAAAAGCACAGATACGCGGTATTTT.

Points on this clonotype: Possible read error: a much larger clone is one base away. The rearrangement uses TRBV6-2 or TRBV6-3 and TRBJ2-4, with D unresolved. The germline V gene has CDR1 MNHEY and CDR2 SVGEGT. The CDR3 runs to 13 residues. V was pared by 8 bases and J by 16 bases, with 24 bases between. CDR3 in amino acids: CASASHVTLTIYF. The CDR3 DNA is TGTGCCAGCGCCTCTCACGTGACCTTAACCATATACTTC.

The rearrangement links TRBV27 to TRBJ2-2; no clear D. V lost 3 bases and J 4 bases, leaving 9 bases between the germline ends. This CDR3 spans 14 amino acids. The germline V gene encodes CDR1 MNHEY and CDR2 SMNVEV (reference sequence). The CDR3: CASSLVAGTGELFF. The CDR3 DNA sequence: TGTGCCAGCAGTTTGGTGGCCGGCACCGGGGAGCTGTTTTTT.

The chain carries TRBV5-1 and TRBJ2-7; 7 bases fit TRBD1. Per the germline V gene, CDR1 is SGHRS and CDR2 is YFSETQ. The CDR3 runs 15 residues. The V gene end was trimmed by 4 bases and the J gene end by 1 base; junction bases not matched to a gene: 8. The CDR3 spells CASSHGTVFSYEQYF. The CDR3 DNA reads TGCGCCAGCAGCCACGGGACAGTCTTTTCCTACGAGCAGTACTTC.

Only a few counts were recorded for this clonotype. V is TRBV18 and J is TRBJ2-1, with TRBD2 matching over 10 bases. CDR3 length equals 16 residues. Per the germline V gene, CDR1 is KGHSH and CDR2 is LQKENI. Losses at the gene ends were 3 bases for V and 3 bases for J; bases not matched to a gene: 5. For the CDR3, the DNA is TGTGCCAGCTCACCCTCCGGACTAGCGGTCTACAATGAGCAGTTCTTC. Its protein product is CASSPSGLAVYNEQFF. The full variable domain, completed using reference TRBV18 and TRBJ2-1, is NAGVMQNPRHLVRRRGQEARLRCSPMKGHSHVYWYRQLPEEGLKFMVYLQKENIIDESGMPKERFSAEFPKEGPSILRIQQVVRGDSAAYFCASSPSGLAVYNEQFFGPGTRLTVL.